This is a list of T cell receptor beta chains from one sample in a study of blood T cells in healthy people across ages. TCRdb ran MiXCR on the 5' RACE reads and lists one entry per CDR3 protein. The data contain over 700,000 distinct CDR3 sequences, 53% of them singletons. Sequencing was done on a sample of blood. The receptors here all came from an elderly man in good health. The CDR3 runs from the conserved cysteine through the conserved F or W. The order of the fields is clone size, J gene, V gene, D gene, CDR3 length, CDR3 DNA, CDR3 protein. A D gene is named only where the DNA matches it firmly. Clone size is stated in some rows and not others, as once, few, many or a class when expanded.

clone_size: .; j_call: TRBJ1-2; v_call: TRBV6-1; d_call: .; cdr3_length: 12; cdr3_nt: TGTGCCAGCAGCGCACAGGGTGTTGGCTACACCTTC; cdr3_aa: CASSAQGVGYTF
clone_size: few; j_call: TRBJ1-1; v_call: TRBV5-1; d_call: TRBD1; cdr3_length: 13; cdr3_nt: TGCGCCAGCAGCTTCCAGGGGGGCTCTGAAGCTTTCTTT; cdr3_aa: CASSFQGGSEAFF
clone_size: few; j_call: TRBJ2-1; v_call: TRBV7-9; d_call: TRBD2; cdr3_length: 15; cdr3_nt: TGTGCCAGCAGCCAGGGTCTAGCGGGAGCCAATGAGCAGTTCTTC; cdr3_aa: CASSQGLAGANEQFF
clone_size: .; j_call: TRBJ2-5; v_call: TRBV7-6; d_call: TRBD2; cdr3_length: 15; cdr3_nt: TGTGCCAGCAGCTTAAATAGCGGGAGAGTGGAGACCCAGTACTTC; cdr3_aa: CASSLNSGRVETQYF
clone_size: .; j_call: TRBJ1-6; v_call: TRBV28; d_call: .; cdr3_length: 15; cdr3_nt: TGTGCCAGCAGTTCCAGTCCGACGGGAAATTCACCCCTCCACTTT; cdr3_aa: CASSSSPTGNSPLHF
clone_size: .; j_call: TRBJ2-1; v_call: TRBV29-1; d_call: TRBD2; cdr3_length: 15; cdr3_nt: TGCAGCGTTGATACGCTAGCGGGAGGATTCAATGAGCAGTTCTTC; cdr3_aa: CSVDTLAGGFNEQFF
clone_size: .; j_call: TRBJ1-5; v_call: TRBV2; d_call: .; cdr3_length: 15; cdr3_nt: TGTGCCAGCAGTGTGGGCAGGGTGAGCAATCAGCCCCAGCATTTT; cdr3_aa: CASSVGRVSNQPQHF
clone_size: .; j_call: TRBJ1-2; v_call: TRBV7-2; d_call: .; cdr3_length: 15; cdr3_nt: TGTGCCAGCAGCTTAGGTTCAGGGAGCTACTATGGCTACACCTTC; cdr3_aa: CASSLGSGSYYGYTF
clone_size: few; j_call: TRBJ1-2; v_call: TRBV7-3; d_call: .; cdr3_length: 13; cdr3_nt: TGTGCCAGCAGCGACCGTCCTGGCTATGGCTACACCTTC; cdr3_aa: CASSDRPGYGYTF
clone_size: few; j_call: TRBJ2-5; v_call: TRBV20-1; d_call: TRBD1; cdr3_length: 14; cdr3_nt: TGCAGTGCTAGAGTGGGCAGGGGGCTCGAGACCCAGTACTTC; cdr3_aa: CSARVGRGLETQYF
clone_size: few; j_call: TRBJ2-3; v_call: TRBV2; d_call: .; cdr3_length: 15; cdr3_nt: TGTGCCCGCGAAGACAGGAGTGCTCCCACAGATACGCAGTATTTT; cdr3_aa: CAREDRSAPTDTQYF